Below, 28 T cell receptor beta chains from the same sample are listed, as sequenced in a study of blood T cells in healthy people across ages. The use of a sample-barcoded 5' primer and a J-beta primer mix characterized a second PCR of roughly 6 to 11 cycles. From the 5' RACE reads, TCRdb called clonotypes with MiXCR, one entry per CDR3 protein. Of about 1,500,000 distinct CDR3 sequences in the sample, around two fifths are singletons; the top ten hold 7% to 9.5%. The specimen sequenced was blood. The receptors shown here come from a woman between 18 and 30 years old in good health.

This rearrangement joins TRBV4-1 to TRBJ1-2, with TRBD1 identical over 8 bases. The CDR3 consists of 18 residues. Germline V gene lookup returns CDR1 MGHRA and CDR2 YSYEKL. With 2 bases clipped from V and 4 bases from J, the junction kept 15 bases outside the gene matches. The CDR3 loop is CASSQNSAWRTGSYGYTF. The CDR3 DNA is TGCGCCAGCAGCCAAAATTCTGCTTGGAGGACAGGGAGCTATGGCTACACCTTC.

V and J are TRBV9 and TRBJ2-3, with D possibly being TRBD1 or TRBD2 (5 bases each). Trimming took 4 bases from V and 4 from J, leaving 19 bases between them. CDR3 size: 16 residues. Germline V lookup: CDR1 SGDLS, CDR2 YYNGEE. CDR3 sequence: CASSSTEGFQADTQYF. In DNA, the CDR3 is TGTGCCAGCAGCTCCACTGAGGGGTTCCAGGCAGATACGCAGTATTTT.

This clonotype was recorded once. An end of the junction does not agree with germline; a read error may underlie this. The chain is built from TRBV6-1 and TRBJ2-2; 7 bases agree with TRBD1. Germline V gives CDR1 MNHNS, CDR2 SASEGT. The CDR3 extends over 16 amino acids. The CDR3 reads CASSAPGTANTGELFF. The CDR3 DNA reads as TGCGCCAGCAGTGCCCCGGGGACAGCCAACACCGGGGAGCTGTTTTTT.

The chain is built from TRBV5-1 and TRBJ2-3; D remains unclear. V dropped 4 bases and J dropped 0 bases, with 18 bases sitting between them. The germline CDR1 and CDR2 sequences are SGHRS and YFSETQ. The CDR3 is made up of 17 amino acids. CDR3 loop: CASSPLLGYFSTDTQYF. The CDR3 region has the DNA TGCGCCAGCAGCCCCCTTCTGGGGTATTTCAGCACAGATACGCAGTATTTT. Drawing the rest from reference TRBV5-1 and TRBJ2-3, the complete variable domain is KAGVTQTPRYLIKTRGQQVTLSCSPISGHRSVSWYQQTPGQGLQFLFEYFSETQRNKGNFPGRFSGRQFSNSRSEMNVSTLELGDSALYLCASSPLLGYFSTDTQYFGPGTRLTVL.

This clonotype was seen a handful of times. This chain uses TRBV7-9 with TRBJ2-1, with 7 bases matching TRBD1. V lost 3 bases to trimming and J lost 0 bases; unmatched junction nucleotides: 8. Looked up from germline, CDR1 is SEHNR and CDR2 is FQNEAQ (reference sequence). The CDR3 has 17 amino acids. CDR3 amino acids: CASSFPPGQLSYNEQFF. In nucleotides, the CDR3 is TGTGCCAGCAGCTTCCCACCGGGACAGCTCTCCTACAATGAGCAGTTCTTC.

The count of this clonotype is one. The chain combines TRBV7-4 with TRBJ2-5; TRBD2 matches at 10 bases. Looked up from germline, CDR1 is SGHVT and CDR2 is SQSDAQ. The CDR3 sequence is 18 residues long. Trimming at V came to 1 base and at J to 11 bases, leaving 19 bases not matched to a gene. CDR3 DNA sequence: TGTGCCAGCAGCTTAGAAAGCAGCGGGAGGGCCCCCTACAATGAGCAGTACTTC. This codes for CASSLESSGRAPYNEQYF.

The table lists this clonotype with a few counts. The V and J genes are TRBV20-1 and TRBJ2-7, with TRBD2 matching over 9 bases. The CDR3 covers 16 residues. J lost 0 bases, V lost 1 base, and 7 bases had no gene match. Germline V gene lookup returns CDR1 DFQATT and CDR2 SNEGSKA (reference sequence). CDR3 amino acids: CSARVRLAGTSYEQYF. The CDR3 DNA is TGCAGTGCTAGAGTTAGGCTAGCGGGGACCTCCTACGAGCAGTACTTC.

The CDR3 DNA follows: TGCGCCAGCAGCTCCCGAGTAGCGAGGGAATCAGATACGCAGTATTTT. Translation gives CASSSRVARESDTQYF. The chain recombines TRBV5-1 with TRBJ2-3; the D gene is possibly TRBD2 (5 bases). V lost 3 bases to trimming and J lost 4 bases, with 18 bases between them. CDR3 length equals 16 residues. From germline, CDR1 is SGHRS and CDR2 YFSETQ. Looking up the rest from reference TRBV5-1 and TRBJ2-3 gives the full variable domain: KAGVTQTPRYLIKTRGQQVTLSCSPISGHRSVSWYQQTPGQGLQFLFEYFSETQRNKGNFPGRFSGRQFSNSRSEMNVSTLELGDSALYLCASSSRVARESDTQYFGPGTRLTVL.

V and J are TRBV9 and TRBJ2-3, with D possibly matching TRBD1 (6 bases). V gave up 0 bases and J gave up 4 bases, with 15 bases separating them. Germline V lookup: CDR1 SGDLS, CDR2 YYNGEE. The CDR3 is made up of 16 amino acids. The CDR3 DNA follows: TGTGCCAGCAGCGTAGTCCCAGGGGCCTCGGCAGATACGCAGTATTTT. Its translation: CASSVVPGASADTQYF. The whole variable domain, filled in from reference TRBV9 and TRBJ2-3, reads DSGVTQTPKHLITATGQRVTLRCSPRSGDLSVYWYQQSLDQGLQFLIQYYNGEERAKGNILERFSAQQFPDLHSELNLSSLELGDSALYFCASSVVPGASADTQYFGPGTRLTVL.

Only a few counts were recorded for this clonotype. The chain joins TRBV7-9 to TRBJ2-5, with D unresolved. CDR3 size: 12 residues. Germline CDR1 is SEHNR and CDR2 is FQNEAQ (reference sequence). The V end was cut by 5 bases, the J end by 7 bases, with 11 bases between. CDR3: CASSTQLGTQYF. DNA for the CDR3: TGTGCCAGCAGCACCCAGCTGGGGACCCAGTACTTC. Drawing the rest from reference TRBV7-9 and TRBJ2-5, the complete variable domain is DTGVSQNPRHKITKRGQNVTFRCDPISEHNRLYWYRQTLGQGPEFLTYFQNEAQLEKSRLLSDRFSAERPKGSFSTLEIQRTEQGDSAMYLCASSTQLGTQYFGPGTRLLVL.

For the CDR3, the DNA is TGTGCCACCAGCAGAGCCCCTAGGACTAGCGGGGTTTGGTCCTACGAGCAGTACTTC. This sequence encodes CATSRAPRTSGVWSYEQYF. The chain joins TRBV15 to TRBJ2-7; 12 positions match TRBD2. The CDR3 covers 19 residues. The germline gives CDR1 LNHNV, CDR2 YYDKDF (reference sequence). Trimming removed 1 base from V and 1 base from J; junction bases left unmatched: 11.

This clonotype has a count of ten or more. J is TRBJ2-1 and V is TRBV10-3; 8 bases line up with TRBD2. Germline assignment: CDR1 ENHRY and CDR2 SYGVKD. The CDR3 has 14 amino acids. Trimming at V came to 7 bases and at J to 4 bases, leaving 6 bases not matched to a gene. CDR3 nucleotide sequence: TGTGCCATCACCCCGACTAGCGAATACAATGAGCAGTTCTTC. It is translated as CAITPTSEYNEQFF.

V is TRBV12-3 or TRBV12-4 and J is TRBJ1-2; 10 bases agree with TRBD1. The CDR3 contains 14 residues. V lost 4 bases and J lost 11; bases outside the gene matches: 10. In DNA form, the CDR3 reads TGTGCCAGCAGTTCCACGACAGGGGGCGGACGGTACACCTTC. Protein product: CASSSTTGGGRYTF.

This clonotype was detected a few times. One junction end disagrees with the germline gene, perhaps due to a read error. The genes are TRBV12-3 or TRBV12-4 and TRBJ1-1; TRBD1 matches 7 bases. The CDR3 consists of 14 residues. CDR3 residues: CASSLGTENTEAFF. The CDR3 DNA is TGCGCCAGCAGCTTGGGGACAGAGAACACTGAAGCTTTCTTT.

The chain employs TRBV28 and TRBJ2-7; a weak D match, TRBD2 (9 bases). V was shortened by 2 bases and J by 2 bases, with 22 bases between the two germline ends. From germline, CDR1 is MDHEN and CDR2 SYDVKM. This CDR3 has 18 amino acids. CDR3 sequence reads: CASSLAAGGTGRAYEQYF. DNA of the CDR3: TGTGCCAGCAGTTTAGCCGCGGGGGGGACAGGACGAGCCTACGAGCAGTACTTC. Supplemented by reference TRBV28 and TRBJ2-7, the full variable domain reads DVKVTQSSRYLVKRTGEKVFLECVQDMDHENMFWYRQDPGLGLRLIYFSYDVKMKEKGDIPEGYSVSREKKERFSLILESASTNQTSMYLCASSLAAGGTGRAYEQYFGPGTRLTVT.

The table lists this clonotype with a few counts. The chain links TRBV29-1 to TRBJ2-1; 11 bases agree with TRBD2. The V segment lost 6 bases and the J segment 5 bases; nucleotides outside the gene matches: 6. The germline gives CDR1 SQVTM, CDR2 ANQGSEA. CDR3 length equals 14 residues. The CDR3 reads CSVVGTSGHNEQFF. In DNA, the CDR3 is TGCAGCGTGGTTGGGACTAGCGGTCACAATGAGCAGTTCTTC.

A few counts support this clonotype. The CDR3 DNA reads as TGTGCCAGCCTAAGAGGGGTGAACACTGAAGCTTTCTTT. It is translated as CASLRGVNTEAFF. This rearrangement joins TRBV7-9 to TRBJ1-1, with D maybe TRBD1 (5 bases). Germline CDR1 reads SEHNR; CDR2 reads FQNEAQ (reference sequence). V lost 8 bases, J lost 0 bases, and 10 bases lay in between. CDR3 size: 13 residues.

The genes are TRBV18 and TRBJ1-6, with TRBD1 matching 12 bases. V trimming: 6 bases; J trimming: 7 bases; junction bases outside the gene matches: 7. This CDR3 is built from 16 residues. Germline lookup yields CDR1 KGHSH and CDR2 LQKENI. CDR3: CASSVVGQGANSPLHF. CDR3 DNA sequence: TGTGCCAGCTCTGTAGTGGGACAGGGGGCGAATTCACCCCTCCACTTT.

The rearrangement uses TRBV28 and TRBJ2-7; D ambiguous. CDR3 length equals 12 residues. V lost 5 bases and J lost 7, with 12 bases in between. Germline lookup yields CDR1 MDHEN and CDR2 SYDVKM. The CDR3 loop reads CASSLQYNEQYF. The CDR3 region has the DNA TGTGCCAGCAGTCTCCAATACAATGAGCAGTACTTC. The full variable domain, in which reference TRBV28 and TRBJ2-7 provide the parts outside the CDR3, is DVKVTQSSRYLVKRTGEKVFLECVQDMDHENMFWYRQDPGLGLRLIYFSYDVKMKEKGDIPEGYSVSREKKERFSLILESASTNQTSMYLCASSLQYNEQYFGPGTRLTVT.

This clonotype was counted a few times. The chain joins TRBV15 to TRBJ2-6, with TRBD1 as a possible D gene (6 bases). Looked up from germline, CDR1 is LNHNV and CDR2 is YYDKDF (reference sequence). The CDR3 runs 16 residues. V lost 3 bases and J 0 bases, leaving 9 bases between the germline ends. CDR3 sequence (DNA): TGTGCCACCAGCAGGAACAGGGTCTCTGGGGCCAACGTCCTGACTTTC. Protein: CATSRNRVSGANVLTF.

This chain uses TRBV20-1 with TRBJ2-1; 7 nucleotides match TRBD2. The DNA end lines up better with TRBJ2-7; the J call may be wrong. The germline V gene encodes CDR1 DFQATT and CDR2 SNEGSKA (reference sequence). This CDR3 is built from 15 residues. CDR3 DNA: TGCAGTGCCACCCTCATTAGCGGGCCCTACAATGAGCAGTACTTC. As protein: CSATLISGPYNEQYF.

The rearrangement links TRBV4-1 to TRBJ2-3; D tentatively fits TRBD1 or TRBD2 (7 bases each). Trimming removed 7 bases at V and 3 bases at J, with 20 bases between. The CDR3 loop spans 16 amino acids. Germline V lookup: CDR1 MGHRA, CDR2 YSYEKL. CDR3 sequence reads: CASTHRGGKETDTQYF. CDR3 nucleotide sequence: TGCGCCAGCACCCACAGGGGAGGGAAGGAGACAGATACGCAGTATTTT.

V gene TRBV6-5 combines with J gene TRBJ1-3, with D perhaps matching TRBD1 (5 bases). Trimming took off 6 bases at V and 4 bases at J, with 16 bases between the two ends. Germline V gene lookup returns CDR1 MNHEY and CDR2 SVGAGI. The CDR3 extends over 15 amino acids. The CDR3 loop reads CASSAGGIVGNTIYF. Written as DNA, the CDR3 is TGTGCCAGCAGCGCCGGGGGTATAGTCGGAAACACCATATATTTT.

The rearrangement uses TRBV12-3 or TRBV12-4 and TRBJ2-1; D unresolved. Deletions cut 7 bases from V and 2 bases from J, with 9 bases between. The CDR3 is 13 residues long. CDR3: CASNELPYNEQFF. CDR3 in DNA: TGTGCCAGCAACGAGCTCCCCTACAATGAGCAGTTCTTC.

The V and J genes are TRBV20-1 and TRBJ2-1; 11 nucleotides match TRBD2. CDR3 length equals 16 residues. Trimming at V came to 2 bases and at J to 7 bases, leaving 10 bases not matched to a gene. Germline loops: CDR1 DFQATT, CDR2 SNEGSKA (reference sequence). CDR3 sequence: CSARLAGGQPSNEQFF. CDR3 DNA: TGCAGTGCTAGACTAGCGGGGGGCCAACCCTCTAATGAGCAGTTCTTC.

This chain links TRBV2 with TRBJ2-5; 7 nucleotides line up with TRBD1. Trimming cost V 5 bases and J 7 bases; bases outside gene matches: 19. The CDR3 loop spans 17 amino acids. Germline lookup yields CDR1 SNHLY and CDR2 FYNNEI. The DNA of the CDR3 is TGTGCCAGCAGTTCCGACTTGGACAGGCCCGATGGAGGGACCCAGTACTTC. It encodes CASSSDLDRPDGGTQYF.

The chain has TRBV19 and TRBJ2-3, with D possibly called TRBD1 or TRBD2 (6 bases each). Looked up from germline, CDR1 is LNHDA and CDR2 is SQIVND (reference sequence). V lost 7 bases and J 2 bases, leaving 16 bases between the germline ends. CDR3 length equals 15 residues. The CDR3, as DNA: TGTGCCAGTACACATGGAGGGGGGACCACAGATACGCAGTATTTT. As protein: CASTHGGGTTDTQYF.

J is TRBJ2-5 and V is TRBV5-1, with 10 bases lining up with TRBD2. Germline CDR1 and CDR2: SGHRS and YFSETQ. The CDR3 is made up of 14 amino acids. V was pared by 6 bases and J by 11 bases, with 13 bases of the junction left unmatched. CDR3 coding DNA: TGCGCCAGCACCCGACTAGCGGGTACGGATGAGCAGTACTTC. Translated: CASTRLAGTDEQYF.